This TCR beta chain was recorded in a study of neurological immune-mediated disorders. Regarding the study as a whole: There were no CDR3 amino acid sequences shared by expanded clones across subjects, a result suggesting private repertoires in all groups. In HTLV-1-associated myelopathy, TCR clonal expansion was greatest, whereas multiple sclerosis had the least, falling below healthy controls. Among 34 multiple sclerosis patients, phylogenetic grouping put the repertoires of 18 into a single related-CDR3 cluster, a possible signature.

Time point here: longitudinal time-point 2. This CDR3 is 17 amino acids long. Germline CDR1 reads SGHRS; CDR2 reads YFSETQ. The V end was cut by 4 bases, the J end by 0 bases, with 17 bases between. Comments on this clonotype: Its antigen is not identified.

The cDNA came from 5'RACE with 10-nucleotide random UMIs. TCRdb called the 5' RACE reads again in MiXCR, with one record for every CDR3 protein. The table includes about 80,000 distinct CDR3 sequences, 5% to 6% detected once. This receptor was taken from a woman in her fifties or sixties with multiple sclerosis. The sequenced sample consisted of PBMCs. V and J are TRBV5-1 and TRBJ2-1; maybe TRBD2 (5 bases). In DNA form, the CDR3 reads TGCGCCAGCAGCAGGGTGGTGACTATGGGCTCCTACAATGAGCAGTTCTTC. This sequence encodes CASSRVVTMGSYNEQFF.